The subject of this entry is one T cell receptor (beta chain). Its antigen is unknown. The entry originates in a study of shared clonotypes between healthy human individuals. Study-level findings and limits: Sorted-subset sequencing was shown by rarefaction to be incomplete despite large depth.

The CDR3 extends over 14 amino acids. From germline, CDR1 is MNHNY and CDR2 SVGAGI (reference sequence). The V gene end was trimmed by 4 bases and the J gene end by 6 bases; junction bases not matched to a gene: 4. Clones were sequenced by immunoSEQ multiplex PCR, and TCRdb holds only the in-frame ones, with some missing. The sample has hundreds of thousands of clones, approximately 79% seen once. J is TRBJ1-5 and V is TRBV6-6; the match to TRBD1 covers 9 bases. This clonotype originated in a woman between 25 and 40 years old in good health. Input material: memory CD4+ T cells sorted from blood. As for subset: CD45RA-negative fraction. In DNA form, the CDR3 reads TGTGCCAGCAGTTCTACAGGGGGCCCTCAGCCCCAGCATTTT. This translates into CASSSTGGPQPQHF.